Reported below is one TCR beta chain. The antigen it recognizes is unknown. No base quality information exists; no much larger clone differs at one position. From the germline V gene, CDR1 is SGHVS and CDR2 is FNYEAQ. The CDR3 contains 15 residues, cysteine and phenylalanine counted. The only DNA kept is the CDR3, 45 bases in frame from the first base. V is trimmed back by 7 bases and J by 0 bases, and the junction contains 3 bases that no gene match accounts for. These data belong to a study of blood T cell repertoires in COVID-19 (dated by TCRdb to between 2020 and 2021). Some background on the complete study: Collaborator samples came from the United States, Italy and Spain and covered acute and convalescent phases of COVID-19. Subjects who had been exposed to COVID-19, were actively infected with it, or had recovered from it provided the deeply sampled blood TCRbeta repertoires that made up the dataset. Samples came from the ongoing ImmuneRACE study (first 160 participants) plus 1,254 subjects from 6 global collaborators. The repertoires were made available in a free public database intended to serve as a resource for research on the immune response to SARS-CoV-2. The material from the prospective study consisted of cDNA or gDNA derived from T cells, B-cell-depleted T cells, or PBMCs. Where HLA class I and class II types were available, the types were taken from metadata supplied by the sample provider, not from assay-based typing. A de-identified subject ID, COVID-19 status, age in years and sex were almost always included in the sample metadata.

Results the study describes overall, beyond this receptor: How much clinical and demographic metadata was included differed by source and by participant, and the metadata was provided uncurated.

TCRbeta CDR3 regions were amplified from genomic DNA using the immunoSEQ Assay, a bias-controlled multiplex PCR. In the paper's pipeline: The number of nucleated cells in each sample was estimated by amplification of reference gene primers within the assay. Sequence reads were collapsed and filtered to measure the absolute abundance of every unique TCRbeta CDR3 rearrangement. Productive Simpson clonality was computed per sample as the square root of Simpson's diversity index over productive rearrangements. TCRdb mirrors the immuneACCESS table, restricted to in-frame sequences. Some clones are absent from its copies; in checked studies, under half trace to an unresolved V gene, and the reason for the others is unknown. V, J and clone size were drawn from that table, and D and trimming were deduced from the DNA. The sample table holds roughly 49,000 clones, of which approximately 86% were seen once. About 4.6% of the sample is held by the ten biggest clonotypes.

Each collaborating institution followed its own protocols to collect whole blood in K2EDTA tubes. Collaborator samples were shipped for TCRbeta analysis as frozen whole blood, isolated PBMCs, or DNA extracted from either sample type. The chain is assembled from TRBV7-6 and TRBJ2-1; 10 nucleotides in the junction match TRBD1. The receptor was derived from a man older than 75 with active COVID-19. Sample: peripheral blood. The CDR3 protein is CASTWTGGSYNEQFF. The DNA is TGTGCCAGCACTTGGACAGGGGGCTCCTACAATGAGCAGTTCTTC.